This TCR beta chain was captured by sequencing in a study of breast tumors, draining lymph nodes, adjacent tissues. Breast cancer patients provided tissue from their axillary draining lymph nodes. Germline V lookup: CDR1 MNHEY, CDR2 SMNVEV (reference sequence). Trimming cost V 2 bases and J 5 bases; bases outside gene matches: 8. The CDR3 contains 16 residues. TCRdb called the multiplex PCR reads again in MiXCR, with one record for every CDR3 protein. The profile shows about 230,000 distinct CDR3 sequences, approximately 30% of them singletons. Sequencing was performed on axillary lymph node tissue. This TCR was sampled from a female donor with breast cancer. Some clones in this sample may be carry-over from other donors' samples. The V call is TRBV27, the J call TRBJ2-2, with 7 bases identical to TRBD2. CDR3 sequence (DNA): TGTGCCAGCAGTTTAGGTGGGAGGGCAAGGACCGGGGAGCTGTTTTTT. Protein sequence: CASSLGGRARTGELFF.